The sequence of this TCR beta chain was determined in a study of cytomegalovirus exposure and HLA in healthy donors. Study at large: Membership in the Caucasian-associated ancestry cluster was found for 81% of 350 to 450 genotyped donors. Whole-study results and caveats: A later analysis found that most CMV-associated TCR beta chains appeared HLA-restricted. Cytomegalovirus association was assigned to approximately 160 TCR beta chains. What a later analysis showed was that several of the most significant clusters appeared linked to common viral pathogens.

CDR3 length: 14 residues. J lost 5 bases, V lost 0 bases, and 4 bases had no gene match. Germline CDR1 is SGHRS and CDR2 is YFSETQ. A word on this clone: Antigen unknown.

Vbeta (60) and Jbeta (13) primers were used in the PCR. The method was immunoSEQ multiplex PCR; TCRdb's version includes in-frame clones alone and lacks a portion of them. The sample shows 150,000 to 200,000 clones, 65% to 85% of them seen only once. The chain recombines TRBV5-1 with TRBJ2-5; TRBD1 matches 7 bases. Specimen: PBMCs. This clonotype was sampled from a man between 60 and 70 years old in good health and CMV-seronegative. CDR3 sequence (DNA): TGCGCCAGCAGCTTGGGACAGGGTTGGGAGACCCAGTACTTC. This translates into CASSLGQGWETQYF.